These T cell receptor beta chains were read from a single sample in a study of cytomegalovirus exposure and HLA in healthy donors. Some clones are missing from TCRdb's copy, which holds only in-frame ones; the method was immunoSEQ multiplex PCR. The table shows 60,000 to 65,000 clones, with around 87% occurring only once. The sequenced material came from PBMCs. The receptors here all came from a man younger than 35 in good health and CMV-seronegative. The CDR3 runs from the conserved cysteine through the conserved F or W. The D gene is left open where the match is weak. Rows may omit the clone size; those that give it use once, few, many or a size class.

>.|TRBJ1-4|.|TRBV6-4
TGTGCCAGCAGTGACTCGTGGGAGACTAATGAAAAACTGTTTTTT
CASSDSWETNEKLFF
>.|TRBJ2-1|.|TRBV9
TGTGCCAGCAGCGTAGAGGCAGGGTGGGTCTACAATGAGCAGTTCTTC
CASSVEAGWVYNEQFF
>TRBD2|TRBJ2-1|.|TRBV7-9
TGTGCCAGCAGCCCGGCCGGGACTAGCGGTGAGCAGTTCTTC
CASSPAGTSGEQFF
>.|TRBJ1-1|.|TRBV4-1
TGCGCCAGCAGCCAAAAAGACACGAACACTGAAGCTTTCTTT
CASSQKDTNTEAFF
>.|TRBJ2-5|.|TRBV7-9
TGTGCCAGCAGCTTAGGGCAAAACCAAGAGACCCAGTACTTC
CASSLGQNQETQYF
>.|TRBJ2-5|.|TRBV9
TGTGCCAGCAGCGTACGGGGAGGAGAGACCCAGTACTTC
CASSVRGGETQYF
>.|TRBJ2-7|.|TRBV5-1
TGCGCCAGCAGCAGTAGGAGGCTTGGCTACGAGCAGTACTTC
CASSSRRLGYEQYF
>.|TRBJ1-3|.|TRBV28
TGTGCCAGCAGTTTGGCGACAGCCTCTGGAAACACCATATATTTT
CASSLATASGNTIYF
>TRBD1|TRBJ1-1|.|TRBV7-2
TGTGCCAGCAGCTGGACAGGGGGCACGAACACTGAAGCTTTCTTT
CASSWTGGTNTEAFF
>.|TRBJ1-1|.|TRBV27
TGTGCCAGCAGTCCCGGAGCGGGAAGGAACACTGAAGCTTTCTTT
CASSPGAGRNTEAFF
>TRBD1|TRBJ1-2|.|TRBV19
TGTGCCAGTAGTAGGACAGGGAGGCCTAACTATGGCTACACCTTC
CASSRTGRPNYGYTF
>TRBD1|TRBJ2-7|.|TRBV25-1
TGTGCCAGCAGTGATCAGGGGGTCTCCTACGAGCAGTACTTC
CASSDQGVSYEQYF
>TRBD2|TRBJ2-3|.|TRBV4-1
TGCGCCAGCAGCCAAGATCCCGGACTAGTAAGCACAGATACGCAGTATTTT
CASSQDPGLVSTDTQYF
>.|TRBJ2-7|.|TRBV7-9
TGTGCCAGCAGCCCTAGTATACCGGCTCTTAGGGAGCAGTACTTC
CASSPSIPALREQYF
>.|TRBJ2-7|.|TRBV11-2
TGTGCCAGCAGCTTAGGAGTCCTCTCCTACGAGCAGTACTTC
CASSLGVLSYEQYF
>TRBD1|TRBJ1-6|.|TRBV7-2
TGTGCCAGCAGCTTTGGGACAGCAGATTCACCCCTCCACTTT
CASSFGTADSPLHF
>.|TRBJ1-4|few|TRBV4-2
TGTGCCAGCAGCCAGCACAGAGACCAAAATGAAAAACTGTTTTTT
CASSQHRDQNEKLFF
>TRBD1|TRBJ1-2|once|TRBV5-4
TGTGCCAGCAGCCTTGGACAGGGGGGAGGCTACACCTTC
CASSLGQGGGYTF
>TRBD1|TRBJ1-2|.|TRBV6-1
TGTGCCAGCGTTTGGACAGGGGATTCCAACTATGGCTACACCTTC
CASVWTGDSNYGYTF
>.|TRBJ2-7|.|TRBV28
TGTGCCAGCACCCCCCACGGGGAGGCGACCTACGAGCAGTACTTC
CASTPHGEATYEQYF
>.|TRBJ1-2|.|TRBV28
TGTGCCAGCAGCCGTCTCGGACAGTCCTATGGCTACACCTTC
CASSRLGQSYGYTF
>.|TRBJ1-1|.|TRBV10-3
TGTGCCATGGCACGAGGATCGAACACTGAAGCTTTCTTT
CAMARGSNTEAFF
>TRBD1|TRBJ2-6|.|TRBV2
TGTGCCAACAACTCTAGGGGGCTCACTACCACCTCTGGGGCCAACGTCCTGACTTTC
CANNSRGLTTTSGANVLTF
>TRBD1|TRBJ1-5|.|TRBV6-5
TGTGCCAGCAGCCCAGGGGGTTGGGATCAGCCCCAGCATTTT
CASSPGGWDQPQHF
>.|TRBJ1-1|.|TRBV6-1
TGTGCCAGCAGTGATGCGGGAATGAACACTGAAGCTTTCTTT
CASSDAGMNTEAFF
>.|TRBJ1-4|few|TRBV30
TGTGCCTGGAGTGTAGATAGAGGGTTTGGAGAAAAACTGTTTTTT
CAWSVDRGFGEKLFF
>TRBD1|TRBJ1-2|.|TRBV15
TGTGCCACCAGCAGGACAGGGGTGAACTATGGCTACACCTTC
CATSRTGVNYGYTF
>TRBD1|TRBJ1-2|once|TRBV10-1
TGCGCCAGCAGTGAATCGGGACAGACCTATGGCTACACCTTC
CASSESGQTYGYTF
>.|TRBJ1-5|.|TRBV28
TGTGCCAGCGAGGGGGGCAATCAGCCCCAGCATTTT
CASEGGNQPQHF
>TRBD2|TRBJ2-1|.|TRBV13
TGTGCCAGCAGCTCAGACCTAGCGGGGGGGGACAATGAGCAGTTCTTC
CASSSDLAGGDNEQFF
>.|TRBJ1-2|.|TRBV25-1
TGTGCCAGCAGTGAATACCCGCGGGCTGGCTACACCTTC
CASSEYPRAGYTF
>TRBD1|TRBJ2-5|.|TRBV6-9
TGTGCCAGCAGTCTCCGGGACAGGGTTGGAGGGGAGACCCAGTACTTC
CASSLRDRVGGETQYF
>.|TRBJ2-7|.|TRBV11-3
TGTGCCAGCAGCTTAGAAAGCTCCCAGGCAGGCTCCTACGAGCAGTACTTC
CASSLESSQAGSYEQYF
>.|TRBJ2-5|.|TRBV5-6
TGTGCCAGCAGCTTAGACAGATACCAAGAGACCCAGTACTTC
CASSLDRYQETQYF
>.|TRBJ2-2|.|TRBV7-9
TGTGCCAGCAGCTTCCAATCACTAGCAGGGGAGCTGTTTTTT
CASSFQSLAGELFF
>.|TRBJ2-5|.|TRBV4-1
TGCGCCAGCAGCCAAGTCCCATCGTCGACTGTGGTACCCCAGTACTTC
CASSQVPSSTVVPQYF
>.|TRBJ2-5|.|TRBV16
TGTGCCAGCAGCCTCCGCCGGGACTCCCAAGAGACCCAGTACTTC
CASSLRRDSQETQYF
>.|TRBJ2-7|.|TRBV5-6
TGTGCCAGCAGCTTGTCCAGGGGCGCCGACGAGCAGTACTTC
CASSLSRGADEQYF
>.|TRBJ1-1|.|TRBV27
TGTGCCAGCAGTTCACAGGTGGAGTACACTGAAGCTTTCTTT
CASSSQVEYTEAFF
>.|TRBJ2-7|.|TRBV29-1
TGCAGCGTCGAAACCGGGACAAGGAGCTCCTACGAGCAGTACTTC
CSVETGTRSSYEQYF
>.|TRBJ2-1|.|TRBV27
TGTGCCAGCAGTTTAACGAGCAATGAGCAGTTCTTC
CASSLTSNEQFF
>TRBD2|TRBJ2-7|.|TRBV29-1
TGCAGCGTTGAAGGGGGGGCGACTAGCGAGGGACCACCCTACGAGCAGTACTTC
CSVEGGATSEGPPYEQYF
>TRBD1|TRBJ1-2|.|TRBV7-6
TGTGCCAGCAGCGAAAGACAGGGCCGGTGGGACTATGGCTACACCTTC
CASSERQGRWDYGYTF
>TRBD1|TRBJ1-1|.|TRBV7-6
TGTGCCAGCAGCCCACAGACAGGGACCGGCACTGAAGCTTTCTTT
CASSPQTGTGTEAFF
>.|TRBJ1-2|.|TRBV2
TGTGCCAGCATGCTAGACTATGGCTACACCTTC
CASMLDYGYTF
>TRBD2|TRBJ2-1|medium-sized|TRBV4-1
TGCGCCAGCAGCCAGGGAGGGGTCTATGAGCAGTTCTTC
CASSQGGVYEQFF
>TRBD1|TRBJ1-3|.|TRBV2
TGTGCCAGCAGCCCGGACAGGAGTATCGGAAACACCATATATTTT
CASSPDRSIGNTIYF
>.|TRBJ2-1|.|TRBV9
TGTGCCAGCAGCGGCCAGGGCTCCTACAATGAGCAGTTCTTC
CASSGQGSYNEQFF
>TRBD1|TRBJ1-1|.|TRBV5-4
TGTGCCAGCAGCTTGTCAGGGGGCACTGAAGCTTTCTTT
CASSLSGGTEAFF